The text below deals with one T cell receptor beta chain. This record comes from a study of blood T cell repertoires in COVID-19. Whole-study context: In each case, the material was cDNA or gDNA derived from T cells, B-cell-depleted T cells, or PBMCs.

Per the study methods: Amplification of reference gene primers was used by the study to estimate nucleated cell counts. Clones were read by immunoSEQ multiplex PCR, and TCRdb kept only the in-frame ones, dropping some. The V and J calls and clone size are taken from that table; D and trimming were inferred from the DNA. The sample lists over 40,000 clones, roughly 84% occurring once. There are 13 residues in the CDR3. With 6 bases removed from V and 2 bases from J, the gap between germline ends came to 8 bases. The V and J genes are TRBV12-3 or TRBV12-4 and TRBJ1-3; D is perhaps TRBD1 (5 bases). This clonotype was sampled from a man at least 80 years old with active COVID-19. Sequencing was done on a sample of peripheral blood. Here the CDR3 reads CASRGLTGNTIYF. The CDR3 DNA reads TGTGCCAGCAGGGGACTGACTGGAAACACCATATATTTT.